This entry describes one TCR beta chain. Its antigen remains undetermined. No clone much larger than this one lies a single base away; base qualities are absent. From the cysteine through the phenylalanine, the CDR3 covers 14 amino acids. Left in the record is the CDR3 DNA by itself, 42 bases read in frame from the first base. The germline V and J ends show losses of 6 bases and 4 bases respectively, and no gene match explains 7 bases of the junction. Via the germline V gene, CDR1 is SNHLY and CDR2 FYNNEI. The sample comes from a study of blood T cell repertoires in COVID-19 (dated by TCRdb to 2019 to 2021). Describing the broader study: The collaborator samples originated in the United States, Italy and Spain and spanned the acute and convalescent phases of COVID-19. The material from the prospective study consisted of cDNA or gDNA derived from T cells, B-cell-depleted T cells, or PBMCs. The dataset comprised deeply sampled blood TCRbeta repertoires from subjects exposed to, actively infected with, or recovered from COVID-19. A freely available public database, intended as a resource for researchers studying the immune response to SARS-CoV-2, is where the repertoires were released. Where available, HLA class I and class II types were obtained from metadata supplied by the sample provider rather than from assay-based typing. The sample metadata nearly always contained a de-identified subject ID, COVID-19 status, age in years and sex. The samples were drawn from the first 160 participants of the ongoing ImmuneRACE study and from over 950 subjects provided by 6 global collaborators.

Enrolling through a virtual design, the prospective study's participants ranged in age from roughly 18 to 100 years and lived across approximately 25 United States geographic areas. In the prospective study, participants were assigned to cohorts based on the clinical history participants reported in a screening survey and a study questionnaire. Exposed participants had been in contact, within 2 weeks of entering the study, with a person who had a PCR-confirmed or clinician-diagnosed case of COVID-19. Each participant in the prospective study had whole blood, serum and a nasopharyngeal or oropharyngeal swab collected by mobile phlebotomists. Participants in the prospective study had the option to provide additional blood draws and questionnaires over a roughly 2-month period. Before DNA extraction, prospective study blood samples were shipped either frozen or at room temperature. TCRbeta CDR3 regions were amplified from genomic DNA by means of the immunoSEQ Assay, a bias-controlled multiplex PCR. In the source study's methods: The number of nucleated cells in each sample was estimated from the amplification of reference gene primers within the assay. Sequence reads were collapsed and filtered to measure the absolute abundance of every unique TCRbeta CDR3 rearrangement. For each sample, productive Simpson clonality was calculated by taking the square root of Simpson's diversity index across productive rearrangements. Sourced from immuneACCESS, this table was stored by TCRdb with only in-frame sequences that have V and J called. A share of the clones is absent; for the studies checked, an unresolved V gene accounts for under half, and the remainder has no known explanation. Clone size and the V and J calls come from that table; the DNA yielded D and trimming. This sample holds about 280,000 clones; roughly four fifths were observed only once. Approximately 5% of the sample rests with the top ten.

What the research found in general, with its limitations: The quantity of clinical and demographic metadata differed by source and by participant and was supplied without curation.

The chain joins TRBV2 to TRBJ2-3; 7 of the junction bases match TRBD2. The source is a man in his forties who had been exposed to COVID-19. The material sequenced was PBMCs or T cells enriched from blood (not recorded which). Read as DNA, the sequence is TGTGCCAGCAGCGTGGGAGGGTTAGCAGATACGCAGTATTTT. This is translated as CASSVGGLADTQYF.